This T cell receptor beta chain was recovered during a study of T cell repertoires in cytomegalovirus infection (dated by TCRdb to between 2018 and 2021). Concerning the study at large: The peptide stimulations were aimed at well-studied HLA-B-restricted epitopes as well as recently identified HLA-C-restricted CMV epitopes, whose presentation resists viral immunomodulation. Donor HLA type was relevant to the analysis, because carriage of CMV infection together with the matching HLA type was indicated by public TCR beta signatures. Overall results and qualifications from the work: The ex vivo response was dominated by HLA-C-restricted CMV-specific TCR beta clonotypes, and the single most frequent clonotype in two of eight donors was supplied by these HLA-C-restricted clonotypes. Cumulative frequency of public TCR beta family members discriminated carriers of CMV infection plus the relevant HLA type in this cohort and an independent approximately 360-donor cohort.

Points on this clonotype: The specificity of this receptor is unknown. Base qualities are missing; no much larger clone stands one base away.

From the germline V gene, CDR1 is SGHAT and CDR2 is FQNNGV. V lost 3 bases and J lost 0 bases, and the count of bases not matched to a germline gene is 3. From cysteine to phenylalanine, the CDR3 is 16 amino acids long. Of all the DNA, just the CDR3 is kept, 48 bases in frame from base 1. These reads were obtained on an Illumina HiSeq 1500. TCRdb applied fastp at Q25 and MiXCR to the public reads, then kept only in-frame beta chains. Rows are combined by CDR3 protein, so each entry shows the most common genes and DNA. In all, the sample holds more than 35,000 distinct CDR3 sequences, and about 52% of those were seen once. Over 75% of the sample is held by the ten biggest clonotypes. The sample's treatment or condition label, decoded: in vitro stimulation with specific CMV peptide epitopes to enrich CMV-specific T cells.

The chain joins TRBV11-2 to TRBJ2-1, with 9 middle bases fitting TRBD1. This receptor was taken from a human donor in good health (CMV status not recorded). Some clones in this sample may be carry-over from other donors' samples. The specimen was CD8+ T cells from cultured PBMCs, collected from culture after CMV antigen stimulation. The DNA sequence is TGTGCCAGCAGCTTTACAGGGGGCACCTCCTACAATGAGCAGTTCTTC. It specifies CASSFTGGTSYNEQFF.